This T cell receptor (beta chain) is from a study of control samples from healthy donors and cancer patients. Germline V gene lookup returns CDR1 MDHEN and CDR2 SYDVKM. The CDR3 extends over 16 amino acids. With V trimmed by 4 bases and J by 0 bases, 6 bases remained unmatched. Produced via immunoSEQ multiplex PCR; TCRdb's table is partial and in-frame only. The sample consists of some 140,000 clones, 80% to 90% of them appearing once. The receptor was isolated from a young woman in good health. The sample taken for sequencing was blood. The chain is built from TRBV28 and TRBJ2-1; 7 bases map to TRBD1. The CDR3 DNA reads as TGTGCCAGCAGTTACCTAGCAGGGGGCTCCTACAATGAGCAGTTCTTC. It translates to CASSYLAGGSYNEQFF.